The following is a T cell receptor (beta chain) sequence with its context. Produced via immunoSEQ multiplex PCR; TCRdb's table is partial and in-frame only. This table holds tens of thousands of clones, over 90% found once. This sample is drawn from a study of blood T cell repertoires in COVID-19. This CDR3 region has 15 residues. J gave up 3 bases and V 4 bases, and 5 bases lay outside the gene matches. Germline values: CDR1 SGHNT, CDR2 YENEEA. Sample: peripheral blood. The TCR comes from a man in his forties or fifties with acute or convalescent COVID-19. The J gene is TRBJ2-7, the V gene TRBV11-3, with 11 bases lining up with TRBD1. The CDR3 DNA is TGTGCCAGCAGCTACTCCGGGACAGGGGGCTACGAGCAGTACTTC. Protein product: CASSYSGTGGYEQYF. Full variable domain (rest looked up from reference TRBV11-3 and TRBJ2-7): EAGVVQSPRYKIIEKKQPVAFWCNPISGHNTLYWYLQNLGQGPELLIRYENEEAVDDSQLPKDRFSAERLKGVDSTLKIQPAELGDSAVYLCASSYSGTGGYEQYFGPGTRLTVT.